A selection of T cell receptor beta chains follows, all from one sample in a study of T cell clones after liver transplantation. Sequencing used immunoSEQ multiplex PCR; TCRdb keeps in-frame clones, though not all of them. Of about 6,100 clones detected, around 80% appear once; the ten largest clones hold 35% to 40%. Sequencing was performed on CD8+ T cells from blood, taken 24 months after liver transplant. All receptors come from a human patient who received a liver transplant. Some T cells may trace back to the graft donor. Both conserved end residues are part of each CDR3. Each record gives: clone size, V gene, D gene, J gene, CDR3 protein, CDR3 DNA. The D gene is left open where the match is weak. Where a row states a size, it is once, few, many or the class of an expanded clone; other rows omit it.

few,TRBV28,TRBD2,TRBJ2-2,CASSSSGTNTGELFF,TGTGCCAGCAGCTCTAGCGGGACGAACACCGGGGAGCTGTTTTTT
NA,TRBV19,NA,TRBJ1-1,CASRQGHTEAFF,TGTGCCAGTAGACAAGGGCACACTGAAGCTTTCTTT
NA,TRBV27,TRBD1,TRBJ2-3,CASSWGTGYTDTQYF,TGTGCCAGCAGTTGGGGGACAGGATACACAGATACGCAGTATTTT
few,TRBV9,NA,TRBJ1-3,CASTLSEGGNTIYF,TGTGCCAGCACCCTATCTGAAGGAGGGAACACCATATATTTT
NA,TRBV27,NA,TRBJ2-7,CASSFGQPYEQYF,TGTGCCAGCAGTTTCGGACAGCCCTACGAGCAGTACTTC
few,TRBV2,NA,TRBJ1-2,CASSEAWQGMGYTF,TGTGCCAGCAGTGAAGCGTGGCAGGGAATGGGCTACACCTTC
few,TRBV11-2,NA,TRBJ2-7,CASSAASGSYYEQYF,TGTGCCAGCAGCGCCGCATCCGGTTCTTACTACGAGCAGTACTTC
once,TRBV11-3,NA,TRBJ2-1,CASSLADEQFF,TGTGCCAGCAGCTTAGCGGATGAGCAGTTCTTC
once,TRBV9,NA,TRBJ1-2,CASSVGSSLLNYGYTF,TGTGCCAGCAGCGTAGGTTCCTCGCTTCTTAACTATGGCTACACCTTC
NA,TRBV28,NA,TRBJ1-5,CASSLWSDHSNQPQHF,TGTGCCAGCAGTTTATGGTCAGACCATAGCAATCAGCCCCAGCATTTT
NA,TRBV6-5,TRBD1,TRBJ1-2,CASSPGTGGYGYTF,TGTGCCAGCAGTCCAGGGACAGGGGGCTATGGCTACACCTTC
NA,TRBV11-2,NA,TRBJ2-1,CASSPHSGDNEQFF,TGTGCCAGCAGCCCCCATTCAGGGGACAATGAGCAGTTCTTC
NA,TRBV7-8,NA,TRBJ1-1,CASSLGGVNTEAFF,TGTGCCAGCAGCTTAGGGGGAGTGAACACTGAAGCTTTCTTT
NA,TRBV5-8,NA,TRBJ1-6,CASNPRAIDSPLHF,TGTGCCAGCAACCCTAGGGCTATAGATTCACCCCTCCACTTT
NA,TRBV15,NA,TRBJ2-2,CATSPHANTGELFF,TGTGCCACCAGCCCTCACGCGAACACCGGGGAGCTGTTTTTT
NA,TRBV5-5,NA,TRBJ2-2,CASSSDIAGELFF,TGTGCCAGCAGCTCCGACATCGCCGGGGAGCTGTTTTTT
NA,TRBV5-4,NA,TRBJ1-2,CASSPGPEGYTF,TGTGCCAGCAGCCCAGGGCCCGAAGGCTACACCTTC
NA,TRBV6-1,NA,TRBJ1-5,CASSENPPPAVEPQHF,TGTGCCAGCAGTGAAAATCCGCCCCCCGCCGTCGAGCCCCAGCATTTT
NA,TRBV27,TRBD1,TRBJ2-3,CASSREQGARTDTQYF,TGTGCCAGCAGTCGGGAACAGGGGGCACGCACAGATACGCAGTATTTT
medium-sized,TRBV2,NA,TRBJ1-2,CASNPGVTFGYTF,TGTGCCAGCAACCCCGGGGTTACCTTTGGCTACACCTTC
few,TRBV27,TRBD2,TRBJ2-2,CASSIRGGAAGELFF,TGTGCCAGCAGTATCCGCGGGGGGGCGGCCGGGGAGCTGTTTTTT
NA,TRBV19,TRBD2,TRBJ2-7,CASSMGRDYPVEQYF,TGTGCCAGTAGTATGGGGCGGGACTACCCGGTCGAGCAGTACTTC
NA,TRBV9,NA,TRBJ2-7,CASSEAGPTYEQYF,TGTGCCAGCAGCGAGGCGGGCCCGACCTACGAGCAGTACTTC
NA,TRBV7-7,NA,TRBJ2-3,CASSPRVGDTQYF,TGTGCCAGCAGCCCAAGGGTGGGAGATACGCAGTATTTT
NA,TRBV18,TRBD1,TRBJ1-1,CASSPQGDRGLGAFF,TGTGCCAGCTCACCACAAGGGGACAGGGGATTGGGAGCTTTCTTT
NA,TRBV2,NA,TRBJ1-5,CASRTTGPRQPQHF,TGTGCCAGCAGGACTACAGGGCCACGGCAGCCCCAGCATTTT
NA,TRBV15,NA,TRBJ1-5,CATSGSGALFSNQPQHF,TGTGCCACCAGCGGGTCAGGGGCCTTATTTAGCAATCAGCCCCAGCATTTT
NA,TRBV5-4,NA,TRBJ1-5,CASSLMGESNQPQHF,TGTGCCAGCAGCTTGATGGGGGAGAGCAATCAGCCCCAGCATTTT
NA,TRBV7-9,NA,TRBJ2-1,CASSLAGGTYNEQFF,TGTGCCAGCAGCTTAGCGGGAGGAACTTACAATGAGCAGTTCTTC
NA,TRBV9,TRBD2,TRBJ2-1,CASSVARMGTLAGGGNEQFF,TGTGCCAGCAGCGTAGCCCGGATGGGGACTCTAGCGGGAGGGGGGAATGAGCAGTTCTTC
NA,TRBV5-6,NA,TRBJ2-1,CASSLRGSRNEQFF,TGTGCCAGCAGCTTGAGAGGGAGTAGAAATGAGCAGTTCTTC
NA,TRBV9,TRBD1,TRBJ2-7,CASSAAGTGPEQYF,TGTGCCAGCAGCGCTGCCGGGACAGGGCCCGAGCAGTACTTC
NA,TRBV6-1,NA,TRBJ2-7,CASASRGGQAEQYF,TGTGCCAGCGCCTCTAGGGGGGGTCAGGCCGAGCAGTACTTC
NA,TRBV5-6,NA,TRBJ2-7,CASSLSAYEQYF,TGTGCCAGCAGCTTGTCCGCCTACGAGCAGTACTTC
NA,TRBV5-6,NA,TRBJ1-6,CASRPWTKSYNSPLHF,TGTGCCAGCAGACCCTGGACCAAATCCTATAATTCACCCCTCCACTTT
NA,TRBV28,NA,TRBJ1-1,CASSAGGHAFF,TGTGCCAGCAGTGCCGGAGGGCATGCTTTCTTT
NA,TRBV11-2,NA,TRBJ1-5,CASSAGRGVDSNQPQHF,TGTGCCAGCAGCGCAGGAAGAGGGGTCGATAGCAATCAGCCCCAGCATTTT
NA,TRBV6-4,TRBD1,TRBJ2-2,CASSDSRQGATGELFF,TGTGCCAGCAGTGACTCCCGGCAGGGGGCGACCGGGGAGCTGTTTTTT
NA,TRBV2,NA,TRBJ2-7,CASSPGVGAYEQYF,TGTGCCAGCAGTCCCGGGGTCGGAGCCTACGAGCAGTACTTC
NA,TRBV5-6,NA,TRBJ1-1,CASSLDWGTEAFF,TGTGCCAGCAGCTTGGACTGGGGCACTGAAGCTTTCTTT
large,TRBV19,NA,TRBJ1-5,CASSIAGGRPQHF,TGTGCCAGTAGTATAGCTGGGGGTCGGCCCCAGCATTTT
NA,TRBV6-6,NA,TRBJ2-2,CASSPPEGGGELFF,TGTGCCAGCAGTCCCCCAGAAGGGGGCGGGGAGCTGTTTTTT
few,TRBV27,NA,TRBJ2-1,CASSSTIPFGEQFF,TGTGCCAGCAGTTCGACGATCCCGTTTGGGGAGCAGTTCTTC
few,TRBV11-2,TRBD2,TRBJ2-7,CASSLEAAGFPLEQYF,TGTGCCAGCAGCTTAGAAGCAGCGGGGTTCCCCCTCGAGCAGTACTTC
NA,TRBV19,NA,TRBJ2-2,CASSIYGDSSGELFF,TGTGCCAGTAGTATATATGGGGATTCGTCCGGGGAGCTGTTTTTT
NA,TRBV7-8,NA,TRBJ1-4,CASSFKPPRGNEKLFF,TGTGCCAGCAGCTTTAAACCCCCCAGGGGTAATGAAAAACTGTTTTTT
NA,TRBV11-2,NA,TRBJ2-7,CASSLSADESYEQYF,TGTGCCAGCAGCTTATCGGCAGACGAATCCTACGAGCAGTACTTC
NA,TRBV7-9,NA,TRBJ2-2,CASSLAARNTGELFF,TGTGCCAGCAGCTTAGCGGCGCGCAACACCGGGGAGCTGTTTTTT